This passage covers 22 T cell receptor beta chains from one sample sequenced in a study of shared clonotypes between healthy human individuals. The data were produced by immunoSEQ multiplex PCR, yet TCRdb's version contains in-frame clones alone and is incomplete. The sample has around 2,000,000 clones; 85% to 95% are singletons. Sequencing was carried out using naive CD4+ T cells sorted from blood. Indicated subset: CD45RA+ positively selected. Receptors originate from a man between 18 and 29 years old in good health.

This sequence joins TRBV27 and TRBJ1-3; D remains ambiguous. Trimming pared 4 bases from V and 1 base from J, leaving 5 bases between. Germline CDR1 and CDR2: MNHEY and SMNVEV (reference sequence). There are 13 residues in the CDR3. In DNA form, the CDR3 reads TGTGCCAGCAGTTGGGGTTCTGGAAACACCATATATTTT. Translated: CASSWGSGNTIYF.

V usage is TRBV10-3 and J usage is TRBJ2-1; 8 positions match TRBD2. The ends lost 7 bases at V and 8 bases at J; junction bases unmatched: 19. Germline CDR1 is ENHRY and CDR2 is SYGVKD. The CDR3 sequence is 17 residues long. The CDR3 nucleotides are TGTGCCATCACTCCGAGTGGGCGGGGGGAACTTCCGCATGAGCAGTTCTTC. This gives the protein CAITPSGRGELPHEQFF.

On this clone: The same CDR3 arises from other DNA sequences in this sample as well. V is TRBV7-2 and J is TRBJ2-5, with unresolved D. V was trimmed by 3 bases and J by 4 bases, leaving 6 bases between them. CDR1 and CDR2 from the germline V gene are SGHTA and FQGNSA. The CDR3 runs to 12 residues. CDR3 in amino acids: CASSFITETQYF. For the CDR3, the DNA is TGTGCCAGCAGCTTTATCACAGAGACCCAGTACTTC.

This clone was recorded once. This chain links TRBV6-5 with TRBJ2-7; 7 bases agree with TRBD2. CDR3 size: 15 residues. The V and J ends lost 6 bases and 5 bases, in that order; junction bases with no gene match: 13. Germline V gives CDR1 MNHEY, CDR2 SVGAGI. The CDR3 is CASRLGGETIHEQYF. CDR3 bases: TGTGCCAGCAGACTGGGGGGGGAGACGATCCACGAGCAGTACTTC.

This chain joins TRBV5-8 and TRBJ2-7; D is unresolved. V dropped 0 bases and J dropped 2 bases, with 12 bases sitting between them. The germline V gene encodes CDR1 SGHTS and CDR2 YDEGEE. This CDR3 has 15 residues. CDR3 sequence reads: CASSLDLGGAYEQYF. Here the CDR3 DNA reads TGTGCCAGCAGCTTGGATCTTGGCGGAGCCTACGAGCAGTACTTC.

J is TRBJ2-7 and V is TRBV11-2, with a tentative D call TRBD2 (7 bases). Germline CDR1 SGHAT, CDR2 FQNNGV. Between the trimmed V and J ends, which lost 10 bases and 6 bases, there was a span of 13 bases. CDR3 length: 11 amino acids. Here the CDR3 reads CATRGGGEQYF. CDR3 nucleotide sequence: TGTGCCACCCGAGGGGGGGGCGAGCAGTACTTC.

This clone has a single count. J is TRBJ1-5 and V is TRBV12-5; TRBD1 agrees at 7 bases. Trimming at V came to 3 bases and at J to 5 bases, leaving 7 bases not matched to a gene. The CDR3 has 15 amino acids. The germline CDR1 and CDR2 sequences are LGHNT and FRNRAP. CDR3 protein: CASGLGTAFYQPQHF. The CDR3, as DNA: TGTGCTAGTGGTTTAGGGACAGCTTTTTATCAGCCCCAGCATTTT.

The rearrangement links TRBV19 to TRBJ2-5; the D call may be TRBD1 or TRBD2 (5 bases each). The length of the CDR3 is 12 residues. CDR1 and CDR2 from the germline V gene are LNHDA and SQIVND (reference sequence). V was clipped by 3 bases and J by 13 bases, with 15 bases between them. The CDR3 DNA reads TGTGCCAGTAGTATGGGGGAAGAGACACGGTACTTC. It codes for CASSMGEETRYF.

This sequence joins TRBV28 and TRBJ1-5, with D perhaps matching TRBD1 (5 bases). The CDR3 has 13 residues. In germline, CDR1 is MDHEN, CDR2 SYDVKM. V lost 8 bases, J lost 9 bases, and 17 bases lay in between. The CDR3 protein is CASSYQGTLPQHF. DNA of the CDR3: TGTGCCAGCTCGTATCAGGGTACCCTGCCCCAGCATTTT.

The rearrangement uses TRBV18 and TRBJ2-7, with 7 bases lining up with TRBD2. The CDR3 is 14 residues long. V was pared by 1 base and J by 6 bases, with 6 bases of the junction left unmatched. Looked up from germline, CDR1 is KGHSH and CDR2 is LQKENI. The CDR3 DNA reads TGTGCCAGCTCACCACGGAGCGGGAACAGCGAGCAGTACTTC. This translates into CASSPRSGNSEQYF.

Turning to this clone: A much larger clone is a single base away; this may be a read error. The rearrangement links TRBV6-5 to TRBJ1-2; 10 nucleotides align to TRBD1. Unmatched junction bases numbered 4, after V lost 6 bases and J lost 6 bases. The CDR3 extends over 13 amino acids. Germline-derived CDR1 and CDR2 are MNHEY and SVGAGI. The CDR3 bases are TGTGCCAGCAGGCCGACAGGGGGCCATGGCTACACCTTC. Amino acid sequence: CASRPTGGHGYTF.

The V gene is TRBV6-1, the J gene TRBJ2-5; perhaps TRBD1 as D (6 bases). V was clipped by 2 bases and J by 1 base, with 11 bases between them. The CDR3 is made up of 15 amino acids. Germline V gene lookup returns CDR1 MNHNS and CDR2 SASEGT. CDR3 in amino acids: CASSELRGLQETQYF. The CDR3, as DNA: TGTGCCAGCAGTGAACTCAGGGGCCTCCAAGAGACCCAGTACTTC.

The CDR3 DNA is TGTGCCAGCTCACCAGGGAGTCCGGGATACGAGCAGTACTTC. This codes for CASSPGSPGYEQYF. This rearrangement joins TRBV18 to TRBJ2-7; TRBD2 might be the D (5 bases). This CDR3 region has 14 residues. Trimming removed 2 bases at V and 4 bases at J, with 12 bases between. From germline, CDR1 is KGHSH and CDR2 LQKENI.

The chain recombines TRBV19 with TRBJ1-1, with D possibly matching TRBD1 (5 bases). Germline V gives CDR1 LNHDA, CDR2 SQIVND (reference sequence). The V gene lost 3 bases and the J gene lost 4 bases, with 9 bases spanning the gap. The CDR3 totals 13 residues. CDR3 DNA: TGTGCCAGTAGTATTTCCGGGACCACTGAAGCTTTCTTT. This codes for CASSISGTTEAFF.

This clone is a singleton in its sample. The V and J genes are TRBV2 and TRBJ2-7; the D gene is possibly TRBD1 (6 bases). The CDR3 extends over 14 amino acids. V was clipped by 4 bases and J by 2 bases, with 12 bases between them. The V gene's germline CDR1 is SNHLY and CDR2 FYNNEI. DNA of the CDR3: TGTGCCAGCAGTGCCGGGACACCAACCTACGAGCAGTACTTC. This sequence encodes CASSAGTPTYEQYF.

A word on this clone: The same CDR3 is also encoded by other DNA sequences in this sample. This chain connects TRBV5-1 to TRBJ1-2, with 10 nucleotides matching TRBD1. This CDR3 has 14 residues. Trimming cost V 4 bases and J 2 bases; bases outside gene matches: 2. Germline loops: CDR1 SGHRS, CDR2 YFSETQ. Here the CDR3 DNA reads TGCGCCAGCAGCCTGGGACAGGGGAACTATGGCTACACCTTC. Its protein is CASSLGQGNYGYTF.

This sequence joins TRBV6-1 and TRBJ1-3; TRBD1 might be the D (5 bases). CDR1 MNHNS and CDR2 SASEGT come from the germline V gene. There are 14 residues in the CDR3. The ends were cut back, 0 bases at V and 4 bases at J, with 7 bases in the middle. CDR3 in amino acids: CASSEAGTGNTIYF. The CDR3 DNA reads TGTGCCAGCAGTGAAGCGGGGACCGGAAACACCATATATTTT.

The chain links TRBV20-1 to TRBJ2-1; D possibly corresponds to TRBD1 (6 bases). V dropped 6 bases and J dropped 7 bases, with 10 bases sitting between them. CDR3 size: 11 residues. The germline V gene encodes CDR1 DFQATT and CDR2 SNEGSKA (reference sequence). Here the CDR3 reads CSAGQRNEQFF. The CDR3 nucleotides read TGCAGTGCCGGACAGAGGAATGAGCAGTTCTTC.

The chain recombines TRBV28 with TRBJ1-5; no definite D call. CDR3 length: 15 residues. Germline V gives CDR1 MDHEN, CDR2 SYDVKM. V lost 6 bases, J lost 0 bases, and 12 bases lay in between. The CDR3 DNA is TGTGCCAGCAGCCAGCCGGGAAATAGCAATCAGCCCCAGCATTTT. It translates to CASSQPGNSNQPQHF.

This chain connects TRBV7-3 to TRBJ2-1; D might be TRBD2 (6 bases). Germline loops: CDR1 SGHTA, CDR2 FQGTGA. The CDR3 has 16 residues. The V gene lost 5 bases and the J gene lost 2 bases, with 16 bases spanning the gap. CDR3 DNA: TGTGCCAGCAGCCCCCACGGGGACTTACCCTACAATGAGCAGTTCTTC. It translates to CASSPHGDLPYNEQFF.

V gene TRBV7-2 combines with J gene TRBJ2-5; no clear D. The V end lost 3 bases, the J end lost 9 bases, and 11 bases lay between the germline ends. Germline lookup yields CDR1 SGHTA and CDR2 FQGNSA. CDR3 length: 12 residues. The CDR3 DNA follows: TGTGCCAGCAGCTTTGGGCAGCAAGCCCAGTACTTC. As protein: CASSFGQQAQYF.

As for this clone: Other DNA variants within this sample encode the same CDR3. In nucleotides, the CDR3 is TGCGCCAGCAGCTTAGTAGCGGGAGGGCCGAGCACAGATACGCAGTATTTT. Its protein product is CASSLVAGGPSTDTQYF. The chain links TRBV5-1 to TRBJ2-3; 11 bases align to TRBD2. Trimming cost V 2 bases and J 0 bases; bases outside gene matches: 5. The CDR3 covers 17 residues. Germline V lookup: CDR1 SGHRS, CDR2 YFSETQ.